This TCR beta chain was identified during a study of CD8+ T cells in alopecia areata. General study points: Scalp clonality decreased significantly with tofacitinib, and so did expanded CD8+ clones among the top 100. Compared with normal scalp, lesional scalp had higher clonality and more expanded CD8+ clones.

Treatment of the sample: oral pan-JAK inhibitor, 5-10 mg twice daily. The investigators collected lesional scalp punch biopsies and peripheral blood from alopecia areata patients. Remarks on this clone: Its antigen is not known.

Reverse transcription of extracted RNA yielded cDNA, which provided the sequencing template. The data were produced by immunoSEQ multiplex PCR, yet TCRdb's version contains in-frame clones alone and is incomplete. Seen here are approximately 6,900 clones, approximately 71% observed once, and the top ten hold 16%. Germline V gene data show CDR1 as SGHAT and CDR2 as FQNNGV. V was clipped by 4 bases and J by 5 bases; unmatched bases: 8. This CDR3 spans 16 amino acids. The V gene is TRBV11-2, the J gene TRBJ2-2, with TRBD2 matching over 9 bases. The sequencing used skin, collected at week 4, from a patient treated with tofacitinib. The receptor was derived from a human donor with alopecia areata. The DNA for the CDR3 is TGTGCCAGCAGCTACTACTTTAGCGGGAGAACCGGGGAGCTGTTTTTT. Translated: CASSYYFSGRTGELFF.